What follows are 23 T cell receptor beta chains derived from one specimen sequenced in a study of blood T cell repertoires in COVID-19. Repertoires were generated with immunoSEQ multiplex PCR, while TCRdb's copy carries only in-frame clones and drops some. The table includes some 52,000 clones, about nine tenths detected once. The sequencing input was peripheral blood. These receptors came from a man between 65 and 85 years old with acute or convalescent COVID-19.

The rearrangement joins TRBV4-1 to TRBJ2-1, with D unresolved. From germline, CDR1 is MGHRA and CDR2 YSYEKL. This CDR3 is 13 amino acids long. Deletions cut 1 base from V and 6 bases from J, with 7 bases between. CDR3 residues: CASSQVSGNEQFF. The CDR3 DNA reads TGCGCCAGCAGCCAAGTTTCGGGCAATGAGCAGTTCTTC.

This chain uses TRBV6-1 with TRBJ2-7; 9 bases map to TRBD1. Germline V gene lookup returns CDR1 MNHNS and CDR2 SASEGT. The V segment lost 2 bases and the J segment 1 base; nucleotides outside the gene matches: 3. This CDR3 spans 15 amino acids. The CDR3 protein is CASSESGTGSYEQYF. The CDR3 DNA reads as TGTGCCAGCAGTGAATCTGGGACAGGGTCCTACGAGCAGTACTTC.

The chain has TRBV24-1 and TRBJ2-3; 7 nucleotides align to TRBD1. V shed 2 bases, J shed 0 bases, and the junction held 7 bases outside the gene matches. Per germline, CDR1 KGHDR and CDR2 SFDVKD. There are 17 residues in the CDR3. The CDR3 loop is CATSDSGQASSTDTQYF. The DNA of the CDR3 is TGTGCCACCAGTGATTCCGGACAGGCGTCTAGCACAGATACGCAGTATTTT.

The chain couples TRBV18 to TRBJ2-5; perhaps TRBD2 as D (6 bases). In germline, CDR1 is KGHSH, CDR2 LQKENI. CDR3 length: 15 residues. Trimming left V 0 bases short and J 5 bases short, with 13 bases between. This chain's CDR3 is CASSPPRGSAETQYF. The CDR3 bases are TGTGCCAGCTCACCACCGCGGGGCTCGGCTGAGACCCAGTACTTC.

CDR3 sequence reads: CASSLPQSYEQYF. CDR3 DNA: TGTGCCAGCAGTTTACCACAGTCCTACGAGCAGTACTTC. This chain links TRBV12-3 or TRBV12-4 with TRBJ2-7; no reliable D call. V was shortened by 2 bases and J by 1 base, with 6 bases between the two germline ends. The CDR3 runs 13 residues.

This chain joins TRBV27 and TRBJ2-7, with 12 bases aligning to TRBD2. CDR1 and CDR2 (germline): MNHEY, SMNVEV (reference sequence). The CDR3 loop spans 17 amino acids. V shed 3 bases and J 7 bases; nucleotides not matched to a gene: 13. The DNA for the CDR3 is TGTGCCAGCAGTTTTCTCCCGCGGACTAGCGGGAATGGTGAGCAGTACTTC. Protein sequence: CASSFLPRTSGNGEQYF.

This clone was observed a handful of times. The CDR3 region has the DNA TGTGCCAGCAGCTTAGTGGGCAGGGAGGGCGAGCAGTACGTC. It encodes CASSLVGREGEQYV. The rearrangement joins TRBV7-9 to TRBJ2-7; 7 nucleotides match TRBD2. In germline, CDR1 is SEHNR, CDR2 FQNEAQ (reference sequence). CDR3 length: 14 residues. Trimming removed 1 base from V and 6 bases from J; junction bases left unmatched: 6.

The chain uses TRBV7-2 and TRBJ1-4, with 7 bases matching TRBD1. Germline lookup yields CDR1 SGHTA and CDR2 FQGNSA. The trim removed 0 bases at V and 5 bases at J, leaving 3 bases unmatched. This CDR3 is built from 15 residues. CDR3 DNA sequence: TGTGCCAGCAGCTTAGCCGGGACAGCGAATGAAAAACTGTTTTTT. This sequence encodes CASSLAGTANEKLFF.

This clone was seen just once. This chain links TRBV12-2 with TRBJ2-2; TRBD1 was called by the table and not checked on the DNA. TRBV12-2 is deemed a pseudogene. This CDR3 contains 18 residues. Here the CDR3 reads CASRLGDRGTGNTGELFF. CDR3 bases: TGTGCAAGTCGCTTAGGGGACAGGGGGACGGGGAACACCGGGGAGCTGTTTTTT.

The CDR3: CASSLVPLANEQFF. DNA for the CDR3: TGTGCCAGCAGCTTAGTCCCACTAGCGAATGAGCAGTTCTTC. The chain joins TRBV7-2 to TRBJ2-1; 7 bases are a match to TRBD2. The CDR3 length is 14 residues. Trimming took 1 base from V and 7 from J; bases not matched to a gene: 4. Per the germline V gene, CDR1 is SGHTA and CDR2 is FQGNSA.

This clone was counted between two and nine times. This sequence joins TRBV3-1 (or the pseudogene TRBV3-2) and TRBJ2-1, with TRBD1 matching 9 bases. In germline, CDR1 is LGHDT, CDR2 YNNKEL (reference sequence). V was pared by 1 base and J by 8 bases, with 6 bases of the junction left unmatched. The CDR3 runs 15 residues. The CDR3 DNA sequence: TGTGCCAGCAGCCAAGCCGGGACAGGGAGATATGAGCAGTTCTTC. The encoded protein is CASSQAGTGRYEQFF.

This rearrangement joins TRBV28 to TRBJ2-7, with D perhaps TRBD2 (7 bases). Trimming shortened V by 2 bases and J by 3 bases, and 14 bases separated the two germline ends. Germline lookup yields CDR1 MDHEN and CDR2 SYDVKM. The CDR3 is 15 amino acids. CDR3 nucleotide sequence: TGTGCCAGCAGTTTAGGTGGCGGGGGCGACTACGAGCAGTACTTC. It codes for CASSLGGGGDYEQYF.

The gene calls are TRBV5-1 and TRBJ1-2; 7 nucleotides agree with TRBD1. The V segment lost 4 bases and the J segment 3 bases; nucleotides outside the gene matches: 3. From germline, CDR1 is SGHRS and CDR2 YFSETQ. The CDR3 totals 13 residues. As DNA, the CDR3 is TGCGCCAGCAGCGACGACAGGGACTATGGCTACACCTTC. Translated: CASSDDRDYGYTF.

The chain joins TRBV9 to TRBJ2-1, with 11 positions matching TRBD2. Germline V gives CDR1 SGDLS, CDR2 YYNGEE. The CDR3 has 15 residues. The V segment lost 5 bases and the J segment 7 bases; nucleotides outside the gene matches: 8. Here the CDR3 reads CASSRGLAEGNEQFF. CDR3 coding DNA: TGTGCCAGCAGTAGGGGACTAGCGGAGGGAAATGAGCAGTTCTTC.

DNA of the CDR3: TGTGCCAGCACACGGACAGGGGTTAACTATGGCTACACCTTC. It translates to CASTRTGVNYGYTF. The chain couples TRBV28 to TRBJ1-2; 9 bases are a match to TRBD1. V was clipped by 7 bases and J by 1 base; unmatched bases: 4. The CDR3 runs 14 residues. Germline lookup yields CDR1 MDHEN and CDR2 SYDVKM.

The gene calls are TRBV3-1 (or the pseudogene TRBV3-2) and TRBJ1-3, with no clear D. The CDR3 runs 15 residues. The V gene's germline CDR1 is LGHDT and CDR2 YNNKEL (reference sequence). With 1 base removed from V and 0 bases from J, the gap between germline ends came to 7 bases. The DNA of the CDR3 is TGTGCCAGCAGCCAAGGACTTCGCTCTGGAAACACCATATATTTT. It yields the protein CASSQGLRSGNTIYF.

This sequence joins TRBV10-3 and TRBJ2-7; D is ambiguous. Trimming took off 4 bases at V and 8 bases at J, with 12 bases between the two ends. The CDR3 extends over 12 amino acids. Germline V CDR1 and CDR2: ENHRY, SYGVKD. The CDR3 nucleotides are TGTGCCATCAGTGCCGACCAGGCGAAGCAGTACTTC. Amino acids: CAISADQAKQYF.

CDR3 nucleotide sequence: TGTGCCACCAGTGATTCCTCCGTACCCAGCTACGAGCAGTACTTC. Translating it yields CATSDSSVPSYEQYF. The chain employs TRBV24-1 and TRBJ2-7; D is unresolved. The CDR3 length is 15 residues. CDR1 is KGHDR, CDR2 SFDVKD, per germline. The germline V and J ends were trimmed by 2 bases and 3 bases, with 13 bases remaining between them.

The chain links TRBV13 to TRBJ1-2; 8 bases fit TRBD1. V was pared by 5 bases and J by 4 bases, with 9 bases of the junction left unmatched. Germline lookup yields CDR1 PRHDT and CDR2 FYEKMQ (reference sequence). The CDR3 loop spans 15 amino acids. This chain's CDR3 is CASSLEDRGPYGYTF. The CDR3 DNA is TGTGCCAGCAGCCTGGAAGACAGGGGTCCCTATGGCTACACCTTC. Full variable domain (remainder filled in from reference TRBV13 and TRBJ1-2): AAGVIQSPRHLIKEKRETATLKCYPIPRHDTVYWYQQGPGQDPQFLISFYEKMQSDKGSIPDRFSAQQFSDYHSELNMSSLELGDSALYFCASSLEDRGPYGYTFGSGTRLTVV.

The chain links TRBV7-6 to TRBJ2-3; 9 positions match TRBD2. CDR1 and CDR2 (germline): SGHVS, FNYEAQ. This CDR3 region has 17 residues. V shed 3 bases and J 2 bases; nucleotides not matched to a gene: 9. For the CDR3, the DNA is TGTGCCAGCAGCTTGGGAGTGGGACTAGCCCACACAGATACGCAGTATTTT. It translates to CASSLGVGLAHTDTQYF.

The V call is TRBV3-1 (or the pseudogene TRBV3-2), the J call TRBJ1-2; 10 nucleotides line up with TRBD1. The CDR3 totals 16 residues. Germline V lookup: CDR1 LGHDT, CDR2 YNNKEL (reference sequence). Trimming cost V 4 bases and J 6 bases; bases outside gene matches: 11. CDR3 sequence: CASSRTQSGTGDGYTF. The CDR3 bases are TGTGCCAGCAGCCGTACTCAATCCGGGACAGGGGATGGCTACACCTTC.

The chain combines TRBV6-5 with TRBJ1-6; D is perhaps TRBD1 (5 bases). V was shortened by 0 bases and J by 5 bases, with 11 bases between the two germline ends. CDR1 and CDR2 from the germline V gene are MNHEY and SVGAGI. The CDR3 covers 16 residues. CDR3 region: CASSYSRGNNNSPLHF. CDR3 coding DNA: TGTGCCAGCAGTTACTCAAGGGGTAATAATAATTCACCCCTCCACTTT.

The chain combines TRBV9 with TRBJ2-7; TRBD2 matches at 8 bases. From germline, CDR1 is SGDLS and CDR2 YYNGEE. V shed 6 bases, J shed 0 bases, and the junction held 5 bases outside the gene matches. The CDR3 totals 14 residues. CDR3 nucleotide sequence: TGTGCCAGCATAAGCGGGGGCAGCTCCTACGAGCAGTACGTC. This gives the protein CASISGGSSYEQYV.